This T cell receptor beta chain originates from a study of CD8+ T cells in alopecia areata. Pooled cells of cutaneous lymph node origin were sorted on CD4, CD8alpha, NKG2D, NKG2ACE and other markers. Reverse transcription of extracted RNA yielded cDNA, which provided the sequencing template. Method: immunoSEQ multiplex PCR; TCRdb's copy keeps in-frame clones and lacks some. This sample comprises about 9,000 clones, none seen once only. Trimming shortened V by 7 bases and J by 2 bases, and 6 bases separated the two germline ends. From germline, CDR1 is MSHET and CDR2 SYDVDS. The CDR3 length is 12 residues. This clone has more than one count but fewer than ten. Germline and genes here are mouse. The read is 4 residues too short to cover the CDR3 end, so that end is filled in from the germline J gene.

This rearrangement joins TRBV29 to TRBJ2-1; the D is unclear. The sequence derives from a C3H/HeJ mouse with alopecia areata. Strain haplotype (MHC): H2-k. Source material: CD8+ T cells sorted from a lymph node. The CDR3 bases that were read are TGTGCTAGCATGGGTCACTATGCT. Protein sequence: CASMGHYA. The whole CDR3 is CASMGHYAEQFF.